The 23 T cell receptor beta chains given below trace back to one sample, sequenced in a study of beta chain features in type 1 diabetes. Regarding the study as a whole: TCRB CDR3s were moderately but significantly shorter in Type 1 diabetes patients in all four CD4+ subsets.

What was sequenced were expressed TCRB transcripts, since all of the isolated RNA had been reverse transcribed. Assay used: immunoSEQ multiplex PCR; TCRdb lists only in-frame clones, some missing. The table includes 40,000 to 45,000 clones, approximately 70% detected once. Their recognized antigens are unknown. The specimen was Tregs from blood. These receptors were collected from a woman aged 18-29 years with type 1 diabetes.

The gene calls are TRBV28 and TRBJ2-7; TRBD2 might be the D (6 bases). Germline CDR1 is MDHEN and CDR2 is SYDVKM. The length of the CDR3 is 14 residues. Trimming removed 9 bases at V and 3 bases at J, with 18 bases between. The CDR3 loop is CASLRAGRIYEQYF. The DNA of the CDR3 is TGTGCCAGTCTACGGGCAGGGAGGATCTACGAGCAGTACTTC.

The chain couples TRBV4-3 to TRBJ1-3; tentatively, D is TRBD1 (5 bases). Germline-derived CDR1 and CDR2 are LGHNA and YSLEER. There are 14 residues in the CDR3. Trimming took off 0 bases at V and 4 bases at J, with 7 bases between the two ends. CDR3 DNA sequence: TGCGCCAGCAGCCAAGATCCAGGGGGAAACACCATATATTTT. It codes for CASSQDPGGNTIYF.

This clone was seen a few times. The genes are TRBV18 and TRBJ2-2; tentative D call: TRBD1 (6 bases). CDR1 and CDR2 from the germline V gene are KGHSH and LQKENI. CDR3 length: 15 residues. V was trimmed by 5 bases and J by 1 base, leaving 11 bases between them. CDR3 DNA: TGTGCCAGCTCAAGACAGGAGGTGAACACCGGGGAGCTGTTTTTT. Amino acid sequence: CASSRQEVNTGELFF.

This chain uses TRBV4-3 with TRBJ2-5; 7 bases match TRBD1. Trimming cost V 4 bases and J 2 bases; bases outside gene matches: 1. The germline CDR1 and CDR2 sequences are LGHNA and YSLEER. This CDR3 region has 13 residues. The CDR3 DNA sequence: TGCGCCAGCAGCCGGGACAGACAAGAGACCCAGTACTTC. Translating gives CASSRDRQETQYF.

The chain links TRBV5-4 to TRBJ2-7; possibly TRBD2 for D (5 bases). The CDR3 has 13 amino acids. CDR1 is SGHNT, CDR2 YYREEE, per germline (reference sequence). V lost 4 bases and J lost 3, with 11 bases in between. The CDR3 loop is CASSQSAGYEQYF. DNA of the CDR3: TGTGCCAGCAGCCAATCGGCGGGCTACGAGCAGTACTTC. Full variable domain (remainder filled in from reference TRBV5-4 and TRBJ2-7): ETGVTQSPTHLIKTRGQQVTLRCSSQSGHNTVSWYQQALGQGPQFIFQYYREEENGRGNFPPRFSGLQFPNYSSELNVNALELDDSALYLCASSQSAGYEQYFGPGTRLTVT.

The gene calls are TRBV18 and TRBJ2-7; TRBD2 aligns across 8 bases. The CDR3 has 16 residues. CDR1 is KGHSH, CDR2 LQKENI, per germline. V lost 0 bases to trimming and J lost 1 base; unmatched junction nucleotides: 5. The CDR3 sequence is CASSPPGGGQSYEQYF. In DNA, the CDR3 is TGTGCCAGCTCACCACCAGGCGGGGGGCAATCCTACGAGCAGTACTTC.

This clone was picked up a small number of times. This chain joins TRBV7-3 and TRBJ2-3; D gene unclear. From germline, CDR1 is SGHTA and CDR2 FQGTGA. V was trimmed by 0 bases and J by 2 bases, leaving 3 bases between them. There are 13 residues in the CDR3. The CDR3 here is CASSLTNTDTQYF. As DNA, the CDR3 is TGTGCCAGCAGCTTAACTAACACAGATACGCAGTATTTT.

In this sample, this clone turned up once. The gene calls are TRBV27 and TRBJ2-6; D is undetermined. Germline V gene lookup returns CDR1 MNHEY and CDR2 SMNVEV (reference sequence). There are 14 residues in the CDR3. Between the trimmed V and J ends, which lost 8 bases and 0 bases, there was a span of 8 bases. The CDR3 here is CASGVYSGANVLTF. As DNA, the CDR3 is TGTGCCAGCGGAGTATACTCTGGGGCCAACGTCCTGACTTTC.

V gene TRBV5-1 combines with J gene TRBJ2-1, with 9 bases identical to TRBD2. The CDR3 loop spans 15 amino acids. Germline V gene data show CDR1 as SGHRS and CDR2 as YFSETQ. V shed 0 bases, J shed 5 bases, and the junction held 3 bases outside the gene matches. Here the CDR3 DNA reads TGCGCCAGCAGCTTGGGCGGGGGGGCGCACAATGAGCAGTTCTTC. It specifies CASSLGGGAHNEQFF.

V gene TRBV7-2 combines with J gene TRBJ1-3, with D unresolved. Germline V lookup: CDR1 SGHTA, CDR2 FQGNSA. V dropped 9 bases and J dropped 3 bases, with 12 bases sitting between them. This CDR3 comprises 13 residues. Here the CDR3 reads CASTFTHGNTIYF. The CDR3 bases are TGTGCCAGTACTTTTACCCATGGAAACACCATATATTTT.

V usage is TRBV14 and J usage is TRBJ2-7; tentative D call: TRBD2 (5 bases). There are 13 residues in the CDR3. Per germline, CDR1 SGHDN and CDR2 FVKESK. Trimming left V 2 bases short and J 10 bases short, with 15 bases between. CDR3 bases: TGTGCCAGCAGCCAACCCTCAATGAGGGTACAGTACTTC. This sequence encodes CASSQPSMRVQYF.

The chain employs TRBV18 and TRBJ1-5, with unresolved D. The CDR3 is made up of 13 amino acids. Trimming removed 5 bases from V and 2 bases from J, with 7 bases in between. Germline CDR1 is KGHSH and CDR2 is LQKENI. CDR3 nucleotide sequence: TGTGCCAGCTCATGGGGAGGCAATCAGCCCCAGCATTTT. Its protein product is CASSWGGNQPQHF.

This chain links TRBV27 with TRBJ1-2, with 8 bases aligning to TRBD1. Per the germline V gene, CDR1 is MNHEY and CDR2 is SMNVEV (reference sequence). V shed 5 bases and J 6 bases; nucleotides not matched to a gene: 5. CDR3 length: 13 residues. CDR3 region: CASSGRTGHGYTF. The CDR3 nucleotides read TGTGCCAGCAGTGGCCGGACAGGGCATGGCTACACCTTC.

This chain uses TRBV5-6 with TRBJ2-1; D is perhaps TRBD1 (5 bases). CDR3 length: 15 amino acids. In germline, CDR1 is SGHDT, CDR2 YYEEEE. V lost 1 base, J lost 1 base, and 9 bases lay in between. In DNA, the CDR3 is TGTGCCAGCAGCTTGAGGCAGGGTTCCTACAATGAGCAGTTCTTC. The encoded protein is CASSLRQGSYNEQFF.

This clone was observed a handful of times. For the CDR3, the DNA is TGTGCCAGCAGCGCCGACTTGAACACTGAAGCTTTCTTT. It codes for CASSADLNTEAFF. This rearrangement joins TRBV2 to TRBJ1-1; D is unclear. The V and J ends lost 6 bases and 0 bases respectively, with 8 bases between them. There are 13 residues in the CDR3. CDR1 is SNHLY, CDR2 FYNNEI, per germline.

This clone came up once. This chain links TRBV30 with TRBJ1-5; D gene unclear. CDR3 length: 12 residues. V was trimmed by 2 bases and J by 0 bases, leaving 2 bases between them. Germline V CDR1 and CDR2: GTSNPN, SVGIG (reference sequence). The CDR3 loop reads CAWSYSNQPQHF. DNA for the CDR3: TGTGCCTGGAGTTATAGCAATCAGCCCCAGCATTTT. The variable domain in full, completed from reference TRBV30 and TRBJ1-5, reads SQTIHQWPATLVQPVGSPLSLECTVEGTSNPNLYWYRQAAGRGLQLLFYSVGIGQISSEVPQNLSASRPQDRQFILSSKKLLLSDSGFYLCAWSYSNQPQHFGDGTRLSIL.

The chain has TRBV6-6 and TRBJ2-5, with 7 bases lining up with TRBD1. The junction had 15 bases not matched to a gene; V was cut back by 6 bases and J by 5 bases. Germline lookup yields CDR1 MNHNY and CDR2 SVGAGI (reference sequence). The CDR3 consists of 16 residues. The CDR3 bases are TGTGCCAGCAGGAGACCGGGGACAGTGGGTATCGAGACCCAGTACTTC. This encodes CASRRPGTVGIETQYF.

The rearrangement joins TRBV15 to TRBJ2-1, with D maybe TRBD2 (6 bases). Per the germline V gene, CDR1 is LNHNV and CDR2 is YYDKDF (reference sequence). V lost 3 bases and J lost 9, with 12 bases in between. This CDR3 is 13 amino acids long. The CDR3, as DNA: TGTGCCACCAGCAGTCACGGGAGAGTTGAGCAGTTCTTC. This codes for CATSSHGRVEQFF.

This chain uses TRBV5-1 with TRBJ2-5; TRBD2 matches 14 bases. The CDR3 has 16 amino acids. The junction had 4 bases not matched to a gene; V was cut back by 4 bases and J by 2 bases. Germline V gene sequence: CDR1 SGHRS, CDR2 YFSETQ. For the CDR3, the DNA is TGCGCCAGCAGCCCCGGGACTAGCGGGGGACAAGAGACCCAGTACTTC. Amino acid sequence: CASSPGTSGGQETQYF.

The chain couples TRBV7-4 to TRBJ2-7; 7 bases are shared with TRBD2. The CDR3 loop spans 14 amino acids. CDR1 is SGHVT, CDR2 SQSDAQ, per germline. The V and J ends lost 3 bases and 7 bases, in that order; junction bases with no gene match: 9. This CDR3 is CASSLREGPQEQYF. Written as DNA, the CDR3 is TGTGCCAGCAGCTTGAGGGAGGGCCCGCAGGAGCAGTACTTC.

This clone was observed once. The chain couples TRBV7-2 to TRBJ2-3, with TRBD2 matching over 9 bases. Per germline, CDR1 SGHTA and CDR2 FQGNSA. J gave up 1 base and V 3 bases, and 5 bases lay outside the gene matches. The CDR3 contains 16 residues. In DNA form, the CDR3 reads TGTGCCAGCAGCTTCGTAAGGACTAGCGGCACAGATACGCAGTATTTT. Protein sequence: CASSFVRTSGTDTQYF. Looking up the rest from reference TRBV7-2 and TRBJ2-3 gives the full variable domain: GAGVSQSPSNKVTEKGKDVELRCDPISGHTALYWYRQSLGQGLEFLIYFQGNSAPDKSGLPSDRFSAERTGGSVSTLTIQRTQQEDSAVYLCASSFVRTSGTDTQYFGPGTRLTVL.

The chain links TRBV10-3 to TRBJ2-7; TRBD2 is a possible D gene (6 bases). The ends were cut back, 2 bases at V and 6 bases at J, with 17 bases in the middle. CDR3 length: 15 residues. Germline V gene data show CDR1 as ENHRY and CDR2 as SYGVKD. DNA of the CDR3: TGTGCCATCAGTGAGGTAGGCGTCGGGACTGGCGAGCAGTACTTC. Translating it yields CAISEVGVGTGEQYF.

This clone showed up just once. This sequence joins TRBV29-1 and TRBJ1-2; 8 bases are shared with TRBD1. The CDR3 is 14 amino acids. The V gene end was trimmed by 7 bases and the J gene end by 2 bases; junction bases not matched to a gene: 9. In germline, CDR1 is SQVTM, CDR2 ANQGSEA. CDR3 in DNA: TGCAGCGAATTAGGACAGGGTTGGAACTATGGCTACACCTTC. The encoded protein is CSELGQGWNYGYTF. The whole variable domain, filled in from reference TRBV29-1 and TRBJ1-2, reads SAVISQKPSRDICQRGTSLTIQCQVDSQVTMMFWYRQQPGQSLTLIATANQGSEATYESGFVIDKFPISRPNLTFSTLTVSNMSPEDSSIYLCSELGQGWNYGYTFGSGTRLTVV.